The clone carrying this TCR beta chain was seen more than once but under ten times. Its antigen is not known. The sample originates from a study of blood T cells in healthy people across ages. Findings and caveats of the study: The study regarded diversity estimates from one million T cells as underestimates.

For the second PCR, which ran for about 7 to 12 cycles, a sample-barcoded 5' primer and a J-beta primer mix were used. The template-switch adaptor, which had 12 random nucleotides, put a tag on each cDNA molecule. Each single sample gave us at least 3 million CDR3-containing paired-end reads. TCRdb reprocessed the 5' RACE reads via MiXCR and lists one record per CDR3 protein. The profile shows about a million distinct CDR3 sequences, 51% of them singletons. The CDR3 sequence is 16 residues long. Trimming left V 4 bases short and J 0 bases short, with 16 bases between. In germline, CDR1 is SGHRS, CDR2 YFSETQ.

The sample taken for sequencing was blood. The receptor comes from an older woman in good health. V is TRBV5-1 and J is TRBJ1-1; D possibly corresponds to TRBD1 (5 bases). Written as DNA, the CDR3 is TGCGCCAGCAGCGTATCAACCGGGGCCCTGAACACTGAAGCTTTCTTT. Translating it yields CASSVSTGALNTEAFF.